This TCR beta chain was sequenced in a study of early T cells in non-severe SARS-CoV-2 infection. In the study overall: Bulk RNA taken from unsorted whole blood was sequenced, leaving chains unpaired. Findings and caveats of the study: VDJdb matching favored anti-spike CD8 responses, missing private and CD4 specificities.

Turning to this clonotype: Its specificity is unknown.

Unique molecular identifiers were added to individual cDNA molecules. TCRdb used MiXCR to reprocess the 5' RACE reads, holding one entry per CDR3 protein. The data hold 50,000 to 70,000 distinct CDR3 sequences, with 15% observed a single time. Sequenced material: whole blood, taken at baseline. This sequence originates from an adult who was a healthcare worker with PCR-confirmed SARS-CoV-2 infection or an uninfected control (not recorded which).

The CDR3 here is CAWSRGVDNEQFF. CDR3 coding DNA: TGTGCCTGGAGCCGCGGTGTGGACAATGAGCAGTTCTTC. The rearrangement links TRBV30 to TRBJ2-1; D is unclear. CDR1 is GTSNPN, CDR2 SVGIG, per germline (reference sequence). The CDR3 has 13 residues. V dropped 3 bases and J dropped 5 bases, with 11 bases sitting between them.